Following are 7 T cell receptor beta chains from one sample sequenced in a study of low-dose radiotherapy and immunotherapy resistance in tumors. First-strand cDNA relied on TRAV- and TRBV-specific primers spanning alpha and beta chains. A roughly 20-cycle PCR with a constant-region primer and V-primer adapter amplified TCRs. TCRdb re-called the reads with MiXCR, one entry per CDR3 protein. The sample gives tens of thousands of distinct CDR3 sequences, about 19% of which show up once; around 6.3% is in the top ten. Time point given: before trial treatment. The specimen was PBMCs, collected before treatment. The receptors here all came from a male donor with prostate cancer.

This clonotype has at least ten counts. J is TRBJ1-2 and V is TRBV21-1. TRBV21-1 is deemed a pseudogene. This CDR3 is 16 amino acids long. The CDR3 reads CASSKAGQGTNYGYTF. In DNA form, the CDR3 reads TGTGCCAGCAGCAAAGCAGGGCAAGGAACTAACTATGGCTACACCTTC.

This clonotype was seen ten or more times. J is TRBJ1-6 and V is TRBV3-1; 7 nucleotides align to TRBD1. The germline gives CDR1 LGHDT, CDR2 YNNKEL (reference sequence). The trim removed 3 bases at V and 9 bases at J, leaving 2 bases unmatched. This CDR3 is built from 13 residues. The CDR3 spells CASSHGQVSPLHF. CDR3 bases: TGTGCCAGCAGCCACGGACAGGTTTCACCCCTCCACTTT.

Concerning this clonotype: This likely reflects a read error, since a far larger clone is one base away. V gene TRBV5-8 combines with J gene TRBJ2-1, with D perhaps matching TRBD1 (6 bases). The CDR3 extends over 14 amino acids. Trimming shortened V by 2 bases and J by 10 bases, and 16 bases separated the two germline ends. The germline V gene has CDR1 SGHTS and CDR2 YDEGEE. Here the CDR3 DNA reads TGTGCCAGCAGCTTAGATTTGCCCGGACAGGAGCAGTTCTTC. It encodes CASSLDLPGQEQFF.

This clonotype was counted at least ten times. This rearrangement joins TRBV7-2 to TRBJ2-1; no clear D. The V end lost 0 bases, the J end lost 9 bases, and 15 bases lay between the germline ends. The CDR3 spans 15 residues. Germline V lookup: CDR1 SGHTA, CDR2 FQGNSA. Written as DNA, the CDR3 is TGTGCCAGCAGCTTAGCCTTTGTGCGTTCCGGTGAGCAGTTCTTC. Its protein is CASSLAFVRSGEQFF.

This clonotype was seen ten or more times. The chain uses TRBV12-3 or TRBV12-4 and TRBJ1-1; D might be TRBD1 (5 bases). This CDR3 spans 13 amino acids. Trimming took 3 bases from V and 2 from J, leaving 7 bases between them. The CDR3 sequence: CASSFQGNTEAFF. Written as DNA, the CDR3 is TGTGCCAGCAGTTTTCAGGGTAACACTGAAGCTTTCTTT.

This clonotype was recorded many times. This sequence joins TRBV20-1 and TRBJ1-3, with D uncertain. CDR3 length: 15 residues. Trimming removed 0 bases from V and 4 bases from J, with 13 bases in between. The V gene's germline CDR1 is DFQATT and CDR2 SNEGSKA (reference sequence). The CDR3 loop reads CSARDEATFGNTIYF. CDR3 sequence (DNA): TGCAGTGCTAGAGATGAGGCGACCTTCGGAAACACCATATATTTT.

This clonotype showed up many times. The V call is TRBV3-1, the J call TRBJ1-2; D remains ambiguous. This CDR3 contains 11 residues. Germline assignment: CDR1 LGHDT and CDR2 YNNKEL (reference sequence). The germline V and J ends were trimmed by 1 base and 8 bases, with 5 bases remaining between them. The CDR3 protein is CASSQAQGYTF. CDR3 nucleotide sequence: TGTGCCAGCAGCCAAGCTCAAGGCTACACCTTC.